These 29 T cell receptor beta chains came from one sample sequenced in a study of regulatory T cells in long-lasting Graves disease. Time point specified: newly diagnosed GD, antithyroid drugs for less than 3 months. Researchers made the TCR library from RNA that was extracted from PBMCs. Arm-PCR of CDR3 regions and iRepertoire HTBI primers were used to build TCR beta libraries. TCRdb re-called the multiplex PCR reads with MiXCR, one entry per CDR3 protein. Of about 500,000 distinct CDR3 sequences in the sample, 12% were seen once. Separately, the same data were catalogued under a study of T cells in Graves' hyperthyroidism and ophthalmopathy.

This sample comprised peripheral blood mononuclear cells (PBMCs), obtained at new diagnosis, from a patient treated with antithyroid drugs. Receptors originate from a woman aged 25-40 years with Graves disease.

This clonotype was recorded a few times. This rearrangement joins TRBV9 to TRBJ2-1; TRBD2 agrees at 9 bases. CDR1 SGDLS and CDR2 YYNGEE come from the germline V gene. Unmatched junction bases numbered 13, after V lost 4 bases and J lost 2 bases. The CDR3 consists of 18 residues. The CDR3 spells CASSPGGREGFPYNEQFF. The CDR3 DNA sequence: TGTGCCAGCAGCCCCGGAGGGCGGGAGGGATTCCCCTACAATGAGCAGTTCTTC.

This clonotype was observed at least ten times. The rearrangement links TRBV18 to TRBJ2-5; a possible D gene is TRBD2 (7 bases). From germline, CDR1 is KGHSH and CDR2 LQKENI. V was pared by 3 bases and J by 6 bases, with 20 bases between. The CDR3 is 16 residues long. The CDR3 is CASSPSLAEGEKTQYF. The CDR3 nucleotides are TGTGCCAGCTCACCGTCTCTAGCGGAGGGGGAAAAGACCCAGTACTTC.

Concerning this clonotype itself: A far larger clone is off by one base, so a read error is likely. The CDR3 region is CASSQSSGGPYSEQFF. The CDR3 region has the DNA TGTGCCAGCAGCCAATCGTCGGGAGGGCCCTACAGTGAGCAGTTCTTC. This rearrangement joins TRBV6-1 to TRBJ2-5; 8 bases match TRBD2. The J call may be mistaken, given a closer DNA end match to TRBJ2-1. This CDR3 is 16 amino acids long. Germline CDR1 is MNHNS and CDR2 is SASEGT.

This clonotype was found many times. V usage is TRBV20-1 and J usage is TRBJ2-3; 8 bases fit TRBD2. The CDR3 covers 14 residues. In germline, CDR1 is DFQATT, CDR2 SNEGSKA (reference sequence). V was clipped by 5 bases and J by 3 bases; unmatched bases: 7. The CDR3 nucleotides are TGCAGTGCTCACGAGCGGGAGTTAACAGATACGCAGTATTTT. Protein product: CSAHERELTDTQYF.

Only a few counts were recorded for this clonotype. CDR3 loop: CASSYTEPTGLDSDSPLHF. CDR3 nucleotide sequence: TGTGCCAGCAGTTACACCGAGCCTACAGGGTTGGACAGTGATTCACCCCTCCACTTT. The rearrangement uses TRBV6-5 and TRBJ1-6; D is perhaps TRBD1 (6 bases). CDR3 length: 19 residues. The germline gives CDR1 MNHEY, CDR2 SVGAGI. The V gene lost 2 bases and the J gene lost 8 bases, with 25 bases spanning the gap.

This chain joins TRBV13 and TRBJ2-1; TRBD2 matches at 8 bases. Germline V gives CDR1 PRHDT, CDR2 FYEKMQ (reference sequence). The ends lost 4 bases at V and 8 bases at J; junction bases unmatched: 16. The CDR3 sequence is 17 residues long. CDR3 nucleotide sequence: TGTGCCAGCAGCTCTACCGGGACTAGGATCATCGGCGATGAGCAGTTCTTC. Its protein product is CASSSTGTRIIGDEQFF.

This clonotype appeared many times. The genes are TRBV7-3 and TRBJ2-6; D is possibly TRBD2 (6 bases). Germline-derived CDR1 and CDR2 are SGHTA and FQGTGA. V was cut by 3 bases and J by 0 bases, with 9 bases left in between. This CDR3 is 16 amino acids long. Written as DNA, the CDR3 is TGTGCCAGCAGCTTGGGGGGAACCTCTGGGGCCAACGTCCTGACTTTC. It codes for CASSLGGTSGANVLTF.

This clonotype came up many times. The chain joins TRBV12-3 or TRBV12-4 to TRBJ1-4; the D is unclear. V shed 5 bases and J shed 5 bases, with 12 bases lying between them. This CDR3 has 14 residues. CDR3 DNA sequence: TGTGCCAGCAGTCACGCCTTATTGAATGAAAAACTGTTTTTT. Residues: CASSHALLNEKLFF.

Worth noting for this clonotype: A much larger clone differs from this one at a single base, so this may be a read error. The chain couples TRBV5-1 to TRBJ2-1; D remains ambiguous. Germline V lookup: CDR1 SGHRS, CDR2 YFSETQ. The CDR3 is 14 residues long. The V end lost 6 bases, the J end lost 1 base, and 11 bases lay between the germline ends. The CDR3 nucleotides are TGCGCCAGCACCCCCGAACTATCCTACAATGAGCAGTTCTTC. It yields the protein CASTPELSYNEQFF.

CDR3 in amino acids: CASRFFGAQNHYGYTF. CDR3 nucleotides: TGTGCCAGCAGGTTCTTCGGGGCCCAAAACCACTATGGCTACACCTTC. The chain has TRBV7-9 and TRBJ1-2; D is possibly TRBD1 (5 bases). V dropped 6 bases and J dropped 3 bases, with 20 bases sitting between them. CDR3 length equals 16 residues. Germline V CDR1 and CDR2: SEHNR, FQNEAQ (reference sequence).

Ten or more counts support this clonotype. The chain recombines TRBV6-1 with TRBJ1-6; 8 bases align to TRBD1. The CDR3 extends over 14 amino acids. V was pared by 6 bases and J by 9 bases, with 7 bases of the junction left unmatched. CDR1 is MNHNS, CDR2 SASEGT, per germline. Here the CDR3 reads CASRRTGGTSPLHF. The CDR3, as DNA: TGTGCCAGCAGGCGTACAGGGGGAACTTCACCCCTCCACTTT.

This clonotype was detected ten times or more. The genes are TRBV13 and TRBJ2-1, with 13 bases matching TRBD2. The trim removed 5 bases at V and 5 bases at J, leaving 9 bases unmatched. The CDR3 sequence is 17 residues long. Germline V gene data show CDR1 as PRHDT and CDR2 as FYEKMQ (reference sequence). CDR3 residues: CASSQTGLAGIHNEQFF. Here the CDR3 DNA reads TGTGCCAGCAGCCAAACGGGACTAGCGGGAATCCACAATGAGCAGTTCTTC.

The chain recombines TRBV9 with TRBJ2-7; D might be TRBD2 (5 bases). V was clipped by 3 bases and J by 1 base, with 14 bases between them. Germline lookup yields CDR1 SGDLS and CDR2 YYNGEE. The CDR3 covers 15 residues. The CDR3 loop reads CASSAGIANSYEQYF. CDR3 bases: TGTGCCAGCAGCGCGGGGATAGCGAATTCCTACGAGCAGTACTTC. Based on the CDR3 plus reference TRBV9 and TRBJ2-7, the full variable domain is DSGVTQTPKHLITATGQRVTLRCSPRSGDLSVYWYQQSLDQGLQFLIQYYNGEERAKGNILERFSAQQFPDLHSELNLSSLELGDSALYFCASSAGIANSYEQYFGPGTRLTVT.

This clonotype appeared many times. V and J are TRBV9 and TRBJ2-1; D gene uncertain. The V gene lost 0 bases and the J gene lost 1 base, with 5 bases spanning the gap. CDR1 SGDLS and CDR2 YYNGEE come from the germline V gene. This CDR3 is 14 amino acids long. CDR3 coding DNA: TGTGCCAGCAGCGTAGCTCCGTCCTACAATGAGCAGTTCTTC. Encoded protein: CASSVAPSYNEQFF. The full variable domain, in which reference TRBV9 and TRBJ2-1 provide the parts outside the CDR3, is DSGVTQTPKHLITATGQRVTLRCSPRSGDLSVYWYQQSLDQGLQFLIQYYNGEERAKGNILERFSAQQFPDLHSELNLSSLELGDSALYFCASSVAPSYNEQFFGPGTRLTVL.

In this sample, this clonotype turned up a few times. The J gene is TRBJ2-7, the V gene TRBV28; no reliable D call. Germline CDR1 and CDR2: MDHEN and SYDVKM. The CDR3 totals 16 residues. V dropped 3 bases and J dropped 3 bases, with 18 bases sitting between them. CDR3 sequence reads: CASSLYPSFSIYEQYF. The CDR3 coding sequence is TGTGCCAGCAGTTTGTACCCTAGTTTTTCGATCTACGAGCAGTACTTC.

This clonotype was seen repeatedly, ten times or more. This chain joins TRBV3-1 and TRBJ2-7; perhaps TRBD1 as D (6 bases). Trimming took 4 bases from V and 0 from J, leaving 13 bases between them. The V gene's germline CDR1 is LGHDT and CDR2 YNNKEL (reference sequence). CDR3 size: 15 residues. The CDR3 is CASSRNRDNSYEQYF. DNA for the CDR3: TGTGCCAGCAGCCGAAACCGGGACAACTCCTACGAGCAGTACTTC.

This clonotype appeared many times. The genes are TRBV29-1 and TRBJ2-1; the D is unclear. The CDR3 is made up of 11 amino acids. The V end lost 4 bases, the J end lost 3 bases, and 4 bases lay between the germline ends. CDR1 is SQVTM and CDR2 is ANQGSEA in the germline V gene. Written as DNA, the CDR3 is TGCAGCGTTGGAGACTACAATGAGCAGTTCTTC. Translated: CSVGDYNEQFF.

In DNA, the CDR3 is TGTGCCAGCAGCCGTGACAGGGTGAGAGGCTATGGCTACACCTTC. This translates into CASSRDRVRGYGYTF. J is TRBJ1-2 and V is TRBV2; 7 bases align to TRBD1. Germline values: CDR1 SNHLY, CDR2 FYNNEI. The CDR3 extends over 15 amino acids. J was trimmed by 4 bases and V by 6 bases; bases with no gene match: 11.

This clonotype was seen ten or more times. The junction differs from germline at one of its ends, possibly a read error. The chain uses TRBV20-1 and TRBJ1-2; maybe TRBD1 (5 bases). There are 10 residues in the CDR3. Germline CDR1 DFQATT, CDR2 SNEGSKA (reference sequence). The CDR3 DNA reads as TGCAGTGCTAGCCACGGGGACTTATCCTTC. Translation gives CSASHGDLSF.

In this sample, this clonotype turned up many times. V and J are TRBV2 and TRBJ1-2; weak D call: TRBD1 (6 bases). Germline V gene lookup returns CDR1 SNHLY and CDR2 FYNNEI. The CDR3 is 17 amino acids. The V end lost 4 bases, the J end lost 4 bases, and 22 bases lay between the germline ends. CDR3 amino acids: CASSGSFVTGARYGYTF. The CDR3, as DNA: TGTGCCAGCAGTGGGAGCTTTGTCACGGGGGCCCGCTATGGCTACACCTTC.

This clonotype was found many times. This sequence joins TRBV28 and TRBJ2-7; TRBD1 matches at 7 bases. The CDR3 totals 14 residues. The junction had 11 bases not matched to a gene; V was cut back by 7 bases and J by 5 bases. Germline loops: CDR1 MDHEN, CDR2 SYDVKM. The CDR3 reads CASTLRQGFHEQYF. In nucleotides, the CDR3 is TGTGCCAGCACCCTACGACAGGGATTCCACGAGCAGTACTTC.

This clonotype was observed many times. V usage is TRBV4-1 and J usage is TRBJ2-5; 9 bases agree with TRBD1. Losses at the gene ends were 1 base for V and 4 bases for J; bases not matched to a gene: 7. The CDR3 is made up of 16 amino acids. From germline, CDR1 is MGHRA and CDR2 YSYEKL. The CDR3 region has the DNA TGCGCCAGCAGCCAAGGGACGACAGGGGGTGGAGAGACCCAGTACTTC. Amino acid sequence: CASSQGTTGGGETQYF.

This clonotype was recorded many times. This chain connects TRBV10-3 to TRBJ2-3, with 8 bases fitting TRBD2. The CDR3 loop spans 14 amino acids. Trimming removed 7 bases from V and 4 bases from J; junction bases left unmatched: 7. CDR1 ENHRY and CDR2 SYGVKD come from the germline V gene. The CDR3 spells CAINREGLADTQYF. Written as DNA, the CDR3 is TGTGCCATCAACCGGGAGGGCCTTGCAGATACGCAGTATTTT.

This clonotype occurred many times. The rearrangement links TRBV7-2 to TRBJ2-7; either TRBD1 or TRBD2 may supply D (5 bases each). The CDR3 runs 14 residues. Trimming shortened V by 5 bases and J by 6 bases, and 17 bases separated the two germline ends. Per germline, CDR1 SGHTA and CDR2 FQGNSA. The DNA for the CDR3 is TGTGCCAGCAGCGTACTCGCCTCAGGGACCGAGCAGTACTTC. Translated, it gives CASSVLASGTEQYF.

The chain employs TRBV5-1 and TRBJ2-1; 11 bases match TRBD2. The germline V gene has CDR1 SGHRS and CDR2 YFSETQ. The CDR3 has 16 residues. V was clipped by 6 bases and J by 6 bases; unmatched bases: 11. The CDR3 bases are TGCGCCAGCACCCCGGGACTAGCGGTTGCTTCCAATGAGCAGTTCTTC. It encodes CASTPGLAVASNEQFF.

The sample holds many counts of this clonotype. The rearrangement joins TRBV2 to TRBJ1-2; D call uncertain. V lost 4 bases and J 5 bases, leaving 17 bases between the germline ends. Germline V gives CDR1 SNHLY, CDR2 FYNNEI. The CDR3 covers 15 residues. Here the CDR3 DNA reads TGTGCCAGCAGTGTGGCGGGCCCGACGTGGTATGGCTACACCTTC. Translated: CASSVAGPTWYGYTF.

This chain joins TRBV4-1 and TRBJ2-1; D uncertain. Germline V gene sequence: CDR1 MGHRA, CDR2 YSYEKL. Trimming took off 0 bases at V and 10 bases at J, with 10 bases between the two ends. The CDR3 runs to 13 residues. CDR3 nucleotides: TGCGCCAGCAGCCAAGACATCCGAAGGGAGCAGTTCTTC. Translation gives CASSQDIRREQFF.

This clonotype was found a few times. The chain couples TRBV29-1 to TRBJ1-4; the match to TRBD1 covers 7 bases. CDR3 length: 13 residues. V trimming: 4 bases; J trimming: 7 bases; junction bases outside the gene matches: 6. Per germline, CDR1 SQVTM and CDR2 ANQGSEA. The CDR3 DNA reads as TGCAGCGTTGCGACAGGGCAGGGTGAAAAACTGTTTTTT. Encoded protein: CSVATGQGEKLFF.

Notes on this clonotype: With only one base between it and a far larger clone, this is likely a read error. This chain joins TRBV27 and TRBJ2-1; TRBD2 matches 7 bases. After removal of 6 bases from V and 4 bases from J, the junction contained 9 bases not matched to a gene. The CDR3 covers 15 residues. Germline values: CDR1 MNHEY, CDR2 SMNVEV (reference sequence). The CDR3 coding sequence is TGTGCCAGCAGGTTAGCGTCTAGCGGATACAATGAGCAGTTCTTC. This translates into CASRLASSGYNEQFF.